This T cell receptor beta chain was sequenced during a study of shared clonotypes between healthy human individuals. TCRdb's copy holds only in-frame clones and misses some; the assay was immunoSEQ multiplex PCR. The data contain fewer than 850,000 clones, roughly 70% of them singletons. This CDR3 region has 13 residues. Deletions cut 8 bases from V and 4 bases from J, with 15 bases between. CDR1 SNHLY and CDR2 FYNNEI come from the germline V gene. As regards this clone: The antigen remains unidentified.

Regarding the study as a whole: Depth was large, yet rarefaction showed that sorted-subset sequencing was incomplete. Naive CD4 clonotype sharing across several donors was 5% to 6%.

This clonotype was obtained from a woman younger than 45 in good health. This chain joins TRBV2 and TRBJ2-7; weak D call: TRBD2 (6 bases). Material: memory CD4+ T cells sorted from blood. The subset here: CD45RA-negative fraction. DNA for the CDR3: TGTGCCAGCGGGGGGAATAGCCCTTACGAGCAGTACTTC. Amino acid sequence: CASGGNSPYEQYF.